This entry concerns a single TCR beta chain. What it recognizes is unknown. The sample is drawn from a study of cytomegalovirus exposure and HLA in healthy donors. Overall study: Of 300 to 500 genotyped donors, around 80% grouped in the Caucasian-associated ancestry cluster.

Study-level results: Generally TCR sequences proved uncommon, though certain public TCRs appeared in numerous donors. The authors listed 150 to 200 TCR beta chains as cytomegalovirus-associated. Upon later analysis, HLA-associated TCR beta chains proved more clonally expanded than other, equally common chains.

The PCR had 60 Vbeta and 13 Jbeta primers. Libraries were prepared by immunoSEQ multiplex PCR; TCRdb keeps only in-frame clonotypes and omits some of them. The table has about 180,000 clones, roughly 78% seen once. This clonotype was sampled from a woman aged 40 to 50 in good health and CMV-seronegative. Sample: PBMCs.

Here the CDR3 reads CSVESGGNGFF. The CDR3 DNA follows: TGCAGCGTTGAATCAGGGGGCAACGGGTTCTTC. The V and J genes are TRBV29-1 and TRBJ2-1; TRBD1 matches 8 bases. The germline V gene encodes CDR1 SQVTM and CDR2 ANQGSEA. CDR3 size: 11 residues. Losses at the gene ends were 2 bases for V and 15 bases for J; bases not matched to a gene: 6.